This is a list of T cell receptor beta chains from one sample in a study of blood T cell repertoires in COVID-19. Profiling relied on immunoSEQ multiplex PCR, and the TCRdb table lists in-frame clones only, not all of them. This sample has 200,000 to 250,000 clones; about 91% occur once, and the top ten carry about 15%. Material: PBMCs or T cells enriched from blood (not recorded which). These receptors were taken from a woman aged 50 to 65 with acute COVID-19. The conserved cysteine and the conserved F or W are not part of the CDR3 here.

v_call | cdr3_aa
TRBV27 | ASSYTLTGDNEQF
TRBV6-4 | ASSDTGQGNGELF
TRBV7-6 | ASSLGGQGGTGNTIY
TRBV3-1/TRBV3-2 | ASSLHSGSSTDTQY
TRBV30 | AWNADSNQPQH
TRBV6-1 | ASSEWSGRDTQY
TRBV30 | AWSALGAWRNTIY
TRBV30 | AWSVTRVSYGYT
TRBV6-1 | ASSEWAGYGSGYT
TRBV2 | ASSALTEQETQY
TRBV15 | ATSSFPGQAYEQY
TRBV7-6 | ASSLGSAGATYEQY
TRBV7-2 | ASSSSGTRNTGELF
TRBV7-2 | ASSPGGGAPSSYNEQF
TRBV2 | ASSARQGRNAKNIQY
TRBV19 | ASSLHGTGSYEQY